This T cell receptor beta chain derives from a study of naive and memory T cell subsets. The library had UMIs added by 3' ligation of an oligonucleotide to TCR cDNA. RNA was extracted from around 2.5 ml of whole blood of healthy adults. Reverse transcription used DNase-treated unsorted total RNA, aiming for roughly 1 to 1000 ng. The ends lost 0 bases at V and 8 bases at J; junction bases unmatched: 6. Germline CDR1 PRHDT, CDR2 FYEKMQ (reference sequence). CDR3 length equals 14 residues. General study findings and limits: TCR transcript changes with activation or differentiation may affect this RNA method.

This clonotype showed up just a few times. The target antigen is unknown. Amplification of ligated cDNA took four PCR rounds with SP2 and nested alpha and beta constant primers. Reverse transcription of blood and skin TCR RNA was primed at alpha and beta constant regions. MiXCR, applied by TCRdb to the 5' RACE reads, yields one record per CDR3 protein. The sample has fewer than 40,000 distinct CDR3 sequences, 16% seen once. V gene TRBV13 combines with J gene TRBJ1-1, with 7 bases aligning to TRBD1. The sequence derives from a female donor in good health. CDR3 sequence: CASSLGGADREAFF. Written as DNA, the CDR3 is TGTGCCAGCAGCTTAGGGGGCGCGGACAGGGAAGCTTTCTTT.